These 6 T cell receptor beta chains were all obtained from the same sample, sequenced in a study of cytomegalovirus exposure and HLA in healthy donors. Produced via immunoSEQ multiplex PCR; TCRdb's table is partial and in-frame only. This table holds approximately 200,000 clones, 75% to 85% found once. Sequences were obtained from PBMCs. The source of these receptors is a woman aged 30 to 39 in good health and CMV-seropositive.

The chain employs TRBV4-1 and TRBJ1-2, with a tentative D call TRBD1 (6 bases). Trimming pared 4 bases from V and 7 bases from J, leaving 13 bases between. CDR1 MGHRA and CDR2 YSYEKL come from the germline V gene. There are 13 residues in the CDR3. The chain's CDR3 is CASSPPGAGGYTF. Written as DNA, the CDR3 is TGCGCCAGCAGCCCGCCAGGGGCCGGTGGCTACACCTTC.

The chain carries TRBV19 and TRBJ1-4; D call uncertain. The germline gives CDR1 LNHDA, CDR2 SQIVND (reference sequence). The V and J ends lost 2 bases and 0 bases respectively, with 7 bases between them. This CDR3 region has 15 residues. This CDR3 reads CASSILGTTNEKLFF. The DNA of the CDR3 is TGTGCCAGTAGTATATTGGGCACAACTAATGAAAAACTGTTTTTT.

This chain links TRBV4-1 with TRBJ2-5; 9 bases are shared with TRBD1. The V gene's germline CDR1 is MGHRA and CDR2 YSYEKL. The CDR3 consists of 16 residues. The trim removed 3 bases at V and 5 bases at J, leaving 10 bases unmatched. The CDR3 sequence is CASSQIPQGAWETQYF. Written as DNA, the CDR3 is TGCGCCAGCAGCCAGATACCACAGGGGGCATGGGAGACCCAGTACTTC.

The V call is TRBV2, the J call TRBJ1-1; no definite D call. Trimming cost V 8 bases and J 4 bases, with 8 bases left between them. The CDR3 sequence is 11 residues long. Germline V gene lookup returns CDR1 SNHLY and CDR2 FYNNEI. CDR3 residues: CASFFSTEAFF. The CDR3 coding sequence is TGTGCCAGCTTCTTCAGCACTGAAGCTTTCTTT.

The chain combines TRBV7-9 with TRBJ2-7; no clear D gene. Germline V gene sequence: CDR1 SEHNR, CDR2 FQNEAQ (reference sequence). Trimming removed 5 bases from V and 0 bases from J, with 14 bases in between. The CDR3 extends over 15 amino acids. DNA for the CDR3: TGTGCCAGCAGCCCCGATGGGTGGAGCTCCTACGAGCAGTACTTC. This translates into CASSPDGWSSYEQYF.

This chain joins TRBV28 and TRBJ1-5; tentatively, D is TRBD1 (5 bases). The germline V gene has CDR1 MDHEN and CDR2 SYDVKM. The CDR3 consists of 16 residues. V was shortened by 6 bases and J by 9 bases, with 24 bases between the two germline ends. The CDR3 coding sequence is TGTGCCAGCAGCACGGGGGGGACTTCCCTAGGTGCGCCCCAGCATTTT. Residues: CASSTGGTSLGAPQHF.